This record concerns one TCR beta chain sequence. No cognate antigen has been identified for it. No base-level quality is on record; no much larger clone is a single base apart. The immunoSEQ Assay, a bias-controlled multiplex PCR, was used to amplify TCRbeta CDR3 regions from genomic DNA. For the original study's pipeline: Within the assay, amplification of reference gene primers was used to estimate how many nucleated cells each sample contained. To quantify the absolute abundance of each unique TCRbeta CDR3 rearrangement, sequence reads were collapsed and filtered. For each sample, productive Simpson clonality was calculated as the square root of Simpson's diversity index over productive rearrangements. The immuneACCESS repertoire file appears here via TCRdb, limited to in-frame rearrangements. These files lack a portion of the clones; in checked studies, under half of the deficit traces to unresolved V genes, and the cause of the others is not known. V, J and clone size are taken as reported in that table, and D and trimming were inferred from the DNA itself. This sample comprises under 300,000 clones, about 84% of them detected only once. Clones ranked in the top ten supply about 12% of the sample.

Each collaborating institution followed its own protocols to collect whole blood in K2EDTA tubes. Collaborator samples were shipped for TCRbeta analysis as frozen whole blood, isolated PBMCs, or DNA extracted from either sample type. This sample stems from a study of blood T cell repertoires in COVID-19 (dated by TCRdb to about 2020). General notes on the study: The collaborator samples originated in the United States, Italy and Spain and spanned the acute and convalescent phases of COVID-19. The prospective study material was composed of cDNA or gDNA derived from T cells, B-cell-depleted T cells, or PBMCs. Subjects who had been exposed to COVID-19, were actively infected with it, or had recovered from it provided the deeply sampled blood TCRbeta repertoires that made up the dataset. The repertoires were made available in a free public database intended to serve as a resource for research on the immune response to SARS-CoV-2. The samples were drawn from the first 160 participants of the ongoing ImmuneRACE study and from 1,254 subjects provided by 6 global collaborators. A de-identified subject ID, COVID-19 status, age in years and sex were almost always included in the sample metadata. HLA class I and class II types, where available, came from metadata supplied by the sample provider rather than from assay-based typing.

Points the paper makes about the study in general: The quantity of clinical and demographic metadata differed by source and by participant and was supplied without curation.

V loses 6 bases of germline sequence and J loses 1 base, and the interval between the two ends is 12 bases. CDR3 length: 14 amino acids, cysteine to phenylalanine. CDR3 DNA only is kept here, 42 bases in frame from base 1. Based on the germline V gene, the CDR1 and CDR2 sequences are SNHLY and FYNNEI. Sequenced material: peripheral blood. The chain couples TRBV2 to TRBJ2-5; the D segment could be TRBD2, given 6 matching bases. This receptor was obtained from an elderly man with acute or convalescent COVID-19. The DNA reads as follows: TGTGCCAGCAGGAAGGGCGGGGCCCAAGAGACCCAGTACTTC. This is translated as CASRKGGAQETQYF.